This entry is about one T cell receptor (beta chain). Its specificity is unknown. The data stem from a study of cytomegalovirus exposure and HLA in healthy donors. In the study overall: Among roughly 190 million T cells, an earlier analysis found around 100 million unique TCR beta sequences. Points from the study as a whole: A later analysis linked a missense variant in DCLRE1C to the trimming of TCR beta V and J genes. Within an earlier analysis, most TCR beta V segments proved productive either about 90% or about 30% of the time. There was a cluster of highly shared sequence variants that was likely a sequencing artifact.

Germline V gene lookup returns CDR1 MNHNS and CDR2 SASEGT. The CDR3 runs 13 residues. V shed 1 base and J 15 bases; nucleotides not matched to a gene: 8. This PCR relied on a set of 60 Vbeta primers and 13 Jbeta primers. Using immunoSEQ multiplex PCR, the repertoire was profiled, and TCRdb retains in-frame clones only, with some absent. Among 95,000 to 150,000 clones listed, 70% to 85% were seen once. This clonotype was sampled from a man aged 35 to 55 in good health and CMV-seropositive. The V gene is TRBV6-1, the J gene TRBJ2-1; 8 nucleotides line up with TRBD2. The material sequenced was PBMCs. CDR3 bases: TGTGCCAGCAGTGAAGTCGGGGGGGTCGAGGGGTTCTTC. Translated: CASSEVGGVEGFF.